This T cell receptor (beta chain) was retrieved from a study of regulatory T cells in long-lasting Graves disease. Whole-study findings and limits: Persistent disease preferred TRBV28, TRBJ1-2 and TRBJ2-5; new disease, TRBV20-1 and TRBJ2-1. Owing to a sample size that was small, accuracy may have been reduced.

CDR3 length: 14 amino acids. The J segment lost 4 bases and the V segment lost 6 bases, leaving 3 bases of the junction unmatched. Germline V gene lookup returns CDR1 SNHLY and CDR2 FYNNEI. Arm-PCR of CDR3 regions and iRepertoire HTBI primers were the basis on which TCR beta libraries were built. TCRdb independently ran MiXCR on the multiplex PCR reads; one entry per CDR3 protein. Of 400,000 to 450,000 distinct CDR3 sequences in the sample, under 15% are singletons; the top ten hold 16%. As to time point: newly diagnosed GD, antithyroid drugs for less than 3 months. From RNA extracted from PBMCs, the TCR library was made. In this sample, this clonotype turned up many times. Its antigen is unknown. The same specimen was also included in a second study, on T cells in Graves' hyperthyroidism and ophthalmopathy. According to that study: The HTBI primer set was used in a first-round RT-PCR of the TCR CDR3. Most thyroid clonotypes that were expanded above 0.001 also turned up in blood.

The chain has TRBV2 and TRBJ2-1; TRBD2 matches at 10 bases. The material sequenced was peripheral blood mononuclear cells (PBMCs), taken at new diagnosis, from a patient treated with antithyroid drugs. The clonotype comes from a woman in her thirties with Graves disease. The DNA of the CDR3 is TGTGCCAGCAGCAGCGGGAGGGAATACAATGAGCAGTTCTTC. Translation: CASSSGREYNEQFF.